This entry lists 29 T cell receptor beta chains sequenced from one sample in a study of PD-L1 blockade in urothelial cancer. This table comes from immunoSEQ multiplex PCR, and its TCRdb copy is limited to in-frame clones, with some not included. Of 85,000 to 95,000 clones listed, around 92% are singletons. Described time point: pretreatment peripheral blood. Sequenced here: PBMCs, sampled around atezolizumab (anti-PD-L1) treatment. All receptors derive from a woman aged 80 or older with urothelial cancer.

The CDR3: CASSDLAGGPSNEQFF. The CDR3 DNA sequence: TGTGCCAGCAGCGATTTAGCGGGAGGGCCCTCCAATGAGCAGTTCTTC. The chain couples TRBV9 to TRBJ2-1, with 11 bases identical to TRBD2. V shed 3 bases and J 6 bases; nucleotides not matched to a gene: 8. CDR3 size: 16 residues. The V gene's germline CDR1 is SGDLS and CDR2 YYNGEE.

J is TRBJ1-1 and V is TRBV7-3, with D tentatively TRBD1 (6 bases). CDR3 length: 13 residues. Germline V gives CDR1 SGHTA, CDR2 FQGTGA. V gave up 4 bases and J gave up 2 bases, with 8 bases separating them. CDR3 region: CASSSDRNTEAFF. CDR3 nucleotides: TGTGCCAGCAGCTCGGACAGAAACACTGAAGCTTTCTTT.

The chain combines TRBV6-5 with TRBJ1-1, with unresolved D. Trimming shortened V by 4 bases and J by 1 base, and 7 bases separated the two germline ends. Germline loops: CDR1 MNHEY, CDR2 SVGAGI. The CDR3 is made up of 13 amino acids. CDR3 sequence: CASSLGENTEAFF. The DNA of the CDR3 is TGTGCCAGCAGTTTGGGAGAGAACACTGAAGCTTTCTTT.

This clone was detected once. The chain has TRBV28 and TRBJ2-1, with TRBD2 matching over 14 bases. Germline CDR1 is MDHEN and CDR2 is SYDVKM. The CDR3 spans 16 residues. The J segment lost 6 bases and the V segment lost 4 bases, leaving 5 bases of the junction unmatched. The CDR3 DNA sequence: TGTGCCAGCAGTTCATCCGGGACTAGCGGGAGCAATGAGCAGTTCTTC. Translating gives CASSSSGTSGSNEQFF. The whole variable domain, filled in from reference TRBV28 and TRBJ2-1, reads DVKVTQSSRYLVKRTGEKVFLECVQDMDHENMFWYRQDPGLGLRLIYFSYDVKMKEKGDIPEGYSVSREKKERFSLILESASTNQTSMYLCASSSSGTSGSNEQFFGPGTRLTVL.

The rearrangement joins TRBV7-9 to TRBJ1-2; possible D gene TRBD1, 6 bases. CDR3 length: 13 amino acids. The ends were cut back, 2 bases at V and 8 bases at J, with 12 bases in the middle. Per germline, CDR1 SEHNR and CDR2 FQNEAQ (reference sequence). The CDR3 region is CASSLNRQEGYTF. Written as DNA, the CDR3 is TGTGCCAGCAGCTTAAATCGACAGGAAGGCTACACCTTC.

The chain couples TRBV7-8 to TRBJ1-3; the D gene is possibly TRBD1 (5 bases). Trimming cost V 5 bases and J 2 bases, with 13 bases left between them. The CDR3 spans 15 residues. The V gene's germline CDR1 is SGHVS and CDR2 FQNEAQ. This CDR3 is CASSPNRGTGNTIYF. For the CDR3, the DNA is TGTGCCAGCAGCCCAAACCGGGGGACTGGAAACACCATATATTTT.

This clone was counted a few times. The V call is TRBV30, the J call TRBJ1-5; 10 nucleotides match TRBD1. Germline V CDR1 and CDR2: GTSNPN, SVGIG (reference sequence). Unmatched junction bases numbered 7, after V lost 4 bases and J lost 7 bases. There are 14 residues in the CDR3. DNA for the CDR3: TGTGCCTGGACAGACAGGGGGCGAATCCAGCCCCAGCATTTT. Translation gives CAWTDRGRIQPQHF.

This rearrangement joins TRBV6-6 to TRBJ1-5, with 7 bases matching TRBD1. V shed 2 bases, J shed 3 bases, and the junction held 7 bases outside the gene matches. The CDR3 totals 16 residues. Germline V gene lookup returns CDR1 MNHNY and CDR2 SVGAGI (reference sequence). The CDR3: CASSYGRGQANQPQHF. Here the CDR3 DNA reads TGTGCCAGCAGTTACGGGCGAGGACAGGCCAATCAGCCCCAGCATTTT.

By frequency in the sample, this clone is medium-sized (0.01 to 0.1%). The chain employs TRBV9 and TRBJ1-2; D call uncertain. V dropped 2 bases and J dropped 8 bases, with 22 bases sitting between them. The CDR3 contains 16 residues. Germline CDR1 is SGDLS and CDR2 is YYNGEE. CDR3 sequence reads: CASSVLAGLKGDGYTF. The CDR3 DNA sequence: TGTGCCAGCAGCGTCCTAGCCGGCTTAAAGGGTGACGGCTACACCTTC.

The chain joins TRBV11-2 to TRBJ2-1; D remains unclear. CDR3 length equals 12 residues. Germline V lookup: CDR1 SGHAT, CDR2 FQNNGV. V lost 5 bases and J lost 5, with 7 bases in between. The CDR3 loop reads CASSPVNNEQFF. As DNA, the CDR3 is TGTGCCAGCAGCCCAGTAAACAATGAGCAGTTCTTC.

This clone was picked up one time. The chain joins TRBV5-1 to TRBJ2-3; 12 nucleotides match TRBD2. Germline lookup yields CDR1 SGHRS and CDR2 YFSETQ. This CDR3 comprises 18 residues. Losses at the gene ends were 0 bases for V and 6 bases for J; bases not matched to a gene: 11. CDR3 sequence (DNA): TGCGCCAGCAGCTTGGGACGAGCGACTAGCGGGAGTGGGGATACGCAGTATTTT. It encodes CASSLGRATSGSGDTQYF.

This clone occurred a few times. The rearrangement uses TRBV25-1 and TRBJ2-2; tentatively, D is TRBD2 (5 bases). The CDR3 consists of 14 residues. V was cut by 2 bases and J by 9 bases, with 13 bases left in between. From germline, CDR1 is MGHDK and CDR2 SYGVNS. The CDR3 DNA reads TGTGCCAGCAGTGAAGGGCTCGAGGGCCGGGAGCTGTTTTTT. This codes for CASSEGLEGRELFF.

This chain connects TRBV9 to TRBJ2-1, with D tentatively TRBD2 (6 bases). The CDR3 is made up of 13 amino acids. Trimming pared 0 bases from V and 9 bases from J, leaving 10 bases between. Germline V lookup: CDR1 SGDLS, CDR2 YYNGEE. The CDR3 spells CASSVELASEQFF. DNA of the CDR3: TGTGCCAGCAGCGTAGAACTAGCCTCTGAGCAGTTCTTC.

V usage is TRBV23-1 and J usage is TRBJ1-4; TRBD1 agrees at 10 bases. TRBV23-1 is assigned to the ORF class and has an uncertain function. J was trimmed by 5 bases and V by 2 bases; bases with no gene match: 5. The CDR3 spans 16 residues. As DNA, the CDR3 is TGCGCCAGCAGTCAACGGCCGGGACAGGGGAATGAAAAACTGTTTTTT. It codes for CASSQRPGQGNEKLFF.

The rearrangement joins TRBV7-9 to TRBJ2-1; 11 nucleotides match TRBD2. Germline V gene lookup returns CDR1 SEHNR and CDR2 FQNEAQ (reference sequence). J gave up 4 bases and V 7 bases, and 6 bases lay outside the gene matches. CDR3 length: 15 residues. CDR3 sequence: CASTPLAGVYNEQFF. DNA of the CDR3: TGTGCCAGCACCCCACTAGCGGGAGTGTACAATGAGCAGTTCTTC.

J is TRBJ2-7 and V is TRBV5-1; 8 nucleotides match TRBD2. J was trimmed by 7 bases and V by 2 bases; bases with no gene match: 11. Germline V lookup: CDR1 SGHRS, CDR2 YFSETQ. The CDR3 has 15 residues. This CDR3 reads CASSFLDSGTGEQYF. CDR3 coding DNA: TGCGCCAGCAGCTTTCTCGATAGCGGGACCGGGGAGCAGTACTTC. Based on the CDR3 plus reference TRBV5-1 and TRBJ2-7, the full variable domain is KAGVTQTPRYLIKTRGQQVTLSCSPISGHRSVSWYQQTPGQGLQFLFEYFSETQRNKGNFPGRFSGRQFSNSRSEMNVSTLELGDSALYLCASSFLDSGTGEQYFGPGTRLTVT.

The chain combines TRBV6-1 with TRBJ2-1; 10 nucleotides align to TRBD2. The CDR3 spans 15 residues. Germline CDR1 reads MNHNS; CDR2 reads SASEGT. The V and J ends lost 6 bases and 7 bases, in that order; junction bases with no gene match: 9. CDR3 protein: CASRALAGAGNEQFF. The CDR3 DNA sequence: TGTGCCAGCAGGGCCCTAGCGGGAGCAGGAAATGAGCAGTTCTTC.

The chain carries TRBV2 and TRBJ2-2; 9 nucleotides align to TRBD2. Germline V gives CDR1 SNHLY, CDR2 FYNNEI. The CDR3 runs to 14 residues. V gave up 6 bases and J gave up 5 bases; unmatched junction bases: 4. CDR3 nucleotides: TGTGCCAGCAGGGGCGCGGGAGGGACCGGGGAGCTGTTTTTT. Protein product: CASRGAGGTGELFF.

CDR3 DNA: TGTGCCAGCAGTGGGGGAGCGGGAGGTAAAGATACGCAGTATTTT. It yields the protein CASSGGAGGKDTQYF. The chain has TRBV7-7 and TRBJ2-3, with 9 bases lining up with TRBD2. CDR1 and CDR2 (germline): SSHAT, FNYEAQ (reference sequence). The CDR3 sequence is 15 residues long. Trimming cost V 6 bases and J 5 bases; bases outside gene matches: 9.

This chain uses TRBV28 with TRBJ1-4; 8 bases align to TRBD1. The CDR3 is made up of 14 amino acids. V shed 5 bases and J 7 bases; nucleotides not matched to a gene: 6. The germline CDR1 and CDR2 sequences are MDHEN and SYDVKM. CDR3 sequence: CASSQQGAAEKLFF. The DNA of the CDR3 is TGTGCCAGCAGTCAGCAGGGGGCGGCTGAAAAACTGTTTTTT.

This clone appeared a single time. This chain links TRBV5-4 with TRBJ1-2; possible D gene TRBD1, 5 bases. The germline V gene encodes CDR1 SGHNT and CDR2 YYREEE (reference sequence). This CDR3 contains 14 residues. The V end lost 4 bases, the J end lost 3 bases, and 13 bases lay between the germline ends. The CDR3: CASSRGVRDYGYTF. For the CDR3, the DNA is TGTGCCAGCAGCCGGGGGGTTCGGGACTATGGCTACACCTTC.

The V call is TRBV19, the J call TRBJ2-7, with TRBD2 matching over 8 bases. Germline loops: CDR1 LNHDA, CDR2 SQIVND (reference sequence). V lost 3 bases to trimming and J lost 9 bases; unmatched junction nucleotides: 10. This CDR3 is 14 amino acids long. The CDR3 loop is CASSMAREGSRQYF. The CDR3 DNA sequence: TGTGCCAGTAGTATGGCACGGGAGGGCTCGAGGCAGTACTTC.

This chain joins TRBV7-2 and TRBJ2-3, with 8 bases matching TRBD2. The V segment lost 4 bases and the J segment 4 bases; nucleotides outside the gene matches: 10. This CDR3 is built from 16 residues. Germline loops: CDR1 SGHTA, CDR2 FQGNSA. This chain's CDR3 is CASSSRRAGGADTQYF. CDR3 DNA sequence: TGTGCCAGCAGCTCCCGCCGCGCGGGAGGCGCAGATACGCAGTATTTT.

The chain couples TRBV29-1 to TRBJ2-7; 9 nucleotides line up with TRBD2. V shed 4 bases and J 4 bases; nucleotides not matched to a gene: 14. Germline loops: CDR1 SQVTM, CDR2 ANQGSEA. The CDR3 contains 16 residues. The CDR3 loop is CSVGGPIAGVGYEQYF. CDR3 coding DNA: TGCAGCGTTGGAGGACCTATAGCGGGAGTGGGGTACGAGCAGTACTTC.

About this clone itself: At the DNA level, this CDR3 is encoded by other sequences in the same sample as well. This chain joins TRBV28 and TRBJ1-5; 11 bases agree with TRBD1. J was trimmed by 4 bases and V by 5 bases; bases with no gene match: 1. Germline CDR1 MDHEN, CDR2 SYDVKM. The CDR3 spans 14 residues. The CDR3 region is CASSRDRGNQPQHF. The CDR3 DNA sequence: TGTGCCAGCAGTCGGGACAGGGGGAATCAGCCCCAGCATTTT.

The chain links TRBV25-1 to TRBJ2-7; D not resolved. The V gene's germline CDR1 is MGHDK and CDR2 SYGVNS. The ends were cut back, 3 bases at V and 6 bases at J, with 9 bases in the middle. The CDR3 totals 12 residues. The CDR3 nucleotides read TGTGCCAGCAGTGACTTCACCGGCGAGCAGTACTTC. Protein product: CASSDFTGEQYF.

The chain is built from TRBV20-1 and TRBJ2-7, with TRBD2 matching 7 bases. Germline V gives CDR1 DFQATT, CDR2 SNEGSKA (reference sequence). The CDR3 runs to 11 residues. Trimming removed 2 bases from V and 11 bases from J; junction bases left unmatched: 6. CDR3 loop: CSARRGGSEYF. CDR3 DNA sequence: TGCAGTGCTAGAAGGGGCGGGAGTGAGTACTTC.

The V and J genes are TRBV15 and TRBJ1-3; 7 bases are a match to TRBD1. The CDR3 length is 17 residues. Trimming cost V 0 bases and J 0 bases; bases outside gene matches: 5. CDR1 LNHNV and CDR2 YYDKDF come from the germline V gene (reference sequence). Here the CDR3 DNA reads TGTGCCACCAGCAGAGATTCAGGGGGGTTCTCTGGAAACACCATATATTTT. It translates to CATSRDSGGFSGNTIYF.

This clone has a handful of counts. The CDR3 here is CASSETGLYGEQYF. CDR3 nucleotides: TGTGCCAGTAGTGAGACAGGTCTTTACGGGGAGCAGTACTTC. The genes are TRBV19 and TRBJ2-7; a weak D match, TRBD1 (6 bases). V was clipped by 5 bases and J by 7 bases, with 18 bases between them. Germline values: CDR1 LNHDA, CDR2 SQIVND (reference sequence). The CDR3 is 14 residues long.